The 2 T cell receptor beta chains reported below all come from one sample, sequenced in a study of T cells generated in artificial thymic organoids. Separate semi-nested PCRs amplified TCRalpha and TCRbeta libraries using constant-region reverse primers in TRAC or TRBC. TCRdb reprocessed the 5' RACE reads via MiXCR and lists one record per CDR3 protein. Here the sample spans several thousand distinct CDR3 sequences, about 24% being singletons. Their specific antigens are unknown. Human HSPCs were combined with MS5 stroma expressing human DLL1. The seeding cells were CD34+CD3- hematopoietic stem and progenitor cells purified by FACS to remove T cells. Sequencing input: naive CD8+ T cells grown in artificial thymic organoids from cord blood stem and progenitor cells. The subset is: CD3+TCRalphabeta+CD8SP T cells; for blood, CD45RO-CCR7+ naive CD8+ T cells. These receptors all stem from a human donor who gave cord blood stem cells for thymic organoid culture, a cardiac surgery patient who gave postnatal thymus, or a blood donor (not recorded which).

This clonotype has a handful of counts. V and J are TRBV6-5 and TRBJ1-5; D may be TRBD1 (5 bases). V shed 6 bases and J shed 0 bases, with 12 bases lying between them. The germline V gene has CDR1 MNHEY and CDR2 SVGAGI. This CDR3 has 15 residues. The CDR3 DNA reads TGTGCCAGCAGCGCGGGGGGGTATAGCAATCAGCCCCAGCATTTT. Translating gives CASSAGGYSNQPQHF.

V usage is TRBV5-1 and J usage is TRBJ2-3; the D is unclear. The CDR3 consists of 18 residues. V lost 1 base and J lost 7, with 25 bases in between. The germline V gene has CDR1 SGHRS and CDR2 YFSETQ. Here the CDR3 reads CASSLYCGNFPHHNTQYF. In DNA form, the CDR3 reads TGCGCCAGCAGCTTGTATTGTGGCAACTTCCCCCACCACAATACGCAGTATTTT.